The entry that follows covers one T cell receptor beta chain sequence. No antigen is known for it. This CDR3 region has 15 residues. CDR1 and CDR2 (germline): SGDLS, YYNGEE. V shed 4 bases, J shed 7 bases, and the junction held 10 bases outside the gene matches. The sort gate was single viable CD3+CD4+CD8-CD45RO+ cells for memory CD4+ T cells. Sequenced by immunoSEQ multiplex PCR; TCRdb stores in-frame clones only, minus some. Of over 40,000 clones listed, roughly 72% are singletons. This sample is part of a study of memory CD4+ T cells and cytomegalovirus serostatus. Study-wide findings and caveats: Of more than 150 reported CMV TCRbeta sequences, under 70 were found in memory CD4+ repertoires.

This sequence was found in an adult in good health and CMV-seropositive. Input material: memory CD4+ T cells from blood. The chain couples TRBV9 to TRBJ1-5; 8 nucleotides line up with TRBD1. CDR3 loop: CASSPDPTGEQPQHF. The CDR3 DNA reads as TGTGCCAGCAGCCCGGACCCGACAGGGGAGCAGCCCCAGCATTTT.